This TCR beta chain was documented in a study of blood T cell repertoires in COVID-19. Study-wide context: Italy, Spain and the United States were the sources of the convalescent and acute COVID-19 samples. The analysed material was cDNA or gDNA that came from T cells, B-cell-depleted T cells, or PBMCs.

Grouping used clinical history reported by participants in a survey and questionnaire. Shortly before study entry, within 2 weeks, exposed participants had met a COVID-19 case. Germline CDR1 KGHDR, CDR2 SFDVKD. Between the trimmed V and J ends, which lost 5 bases and 0 bases, there was a span of 19 bases. The CDR3 has 19 residues. Only in-frame clones appear in the TCRdb table, and some are missing; sequencing was by immunoSEQ multiplex PCR. In the table there are a few hundred thousand clones, 75% to 90% of which are singletons. The chain carries TRBV24-1 and TRBJ1-6; a weak D match, TRBD1 (5 bases). Sequenced material: PBMCs or T cells enriched from blood (not recorded which). The sequence was obtained from a woman aged 25 to 45 who had been exposed to COVID-19. CDR3 region: CATSVPPPWQGSYNSPLHF. The DNA for the CDR3 is TGTGCCACCAGTGTGCCCCCTCCTTGGCAGGGCTCCTATAATTCACCCCTCCACTTT.